This T cell receptor (beta chain) stems from a study of response to subunit inactivated influenza vaccine (dated by TCRdb to the late 2010s). With respect to the entire study: Deep quantitative profiling of the T cell receptor repertoire was used in the study to follow responses to a trivalent subunit inactivated influenza vaccine. Findings and caveats that apply to the study as a whole: It was suggested by the authors that each seasonal influenza vaccination may recruit only a limited number of new T cells.

Of note for this clonotype: Its cognate antigen has yet to be identified. No per-base quality is available; no much larger clone lies one base away.

Library generation was performed with RT-PCR. The reads were generated on an Illumina HiSeq 2500. The public reads were quality trimmed at Q25 with fastp and then assembled into clones with MiXCR by TCRdb, keeping productive beta chains. Each CDR3 protein gets just one entry, which takes the most common genes and DNA from the rows behind it. The sample data list approximately 310,000 distinct CDR3 sequences, and 20% to 25% of these were observed just once. The ten largest clones capture around 9.6% of the sample. CDR1 and CDR2 are read off the germline V gene (reference sequence) as DFQATT and SNEGSKA. Trimming takes 1 base from V and 5 bases from J, and the germline ends sit 9 bases apart. The CDR3 has 14 amino acids, counting the end cysteine and phenylalanine. The only DNA kept is the CDR3, 42 bases in frame from the first base.

The material sequenced was PBMCs from blood, taken less than 22 months after vaccination. This receptor was taken from a man between 45 and 75 years old who received an inactivated influenza vaccine. Donor details come from another sample of the same person, matched by shared clones. The sequence is built from TRBV20-1 and TRBJ1-6; D gene: possibly TRBD1, on 6 matching bases. At the DNA level, the sequence is TGCAGTGCTAGAGGGACAGCTAATAATTCACCCCTCCACTTT. It encodes CSARGTANNSPLHF.